Listed below are T cell receptor beta chains from one sample, sequenced in a study of T cell repertoires in cytomegalovirus infection. TCRdb processed the reads anew with MiXCR; each CDR3 protein has one entry. This sample carries 49,000 or so distinct CDR3 sequences, 15% to 25% of them seen once, and the ten largest clones take about 55%. Their antigen targets remain unknown. The starting material was CD8+ T cells from cultured PBMCs, obtained from culture after CMV antigen stimulation. The origin of the receptors is a human donor in good health (CMV status not recorded). Some clones in this sample may be carry-over from other donors' samples. The CDR3 runs from the conserved cysteine through the conserved F or W. Each record gives: V gene, D gene, J gene, clone size, CDR3 DNA, CDR3 protein. A D gene is named only where the DNA matches it firmly. Clone size is given for some rows only: seen once, a few or many times, or a class if the clone is expanded.

>TRBV7-2|TRBD1|TRBJ2-7|many
TGTGCCAGCAGCTTTCGGGACAGGGGTACCTACGAGCAGTACTTC
CASSFRDRGTYEQYF
>TRBV28|-|TRBJ1-5|-
TGTGCCAGCAGCCCTTTACAGGGTAGCAATCAGCCAAAGAATTTT
CASSPLQGSNQPKNF
>TRBV25-1|TRBD1|TRBJ1-5|many
TGTGCCAGCAGTGATTTTCACCGGGACAGGGGGAGAAGCAATCAGCCCCAGCATTTT
CASSDFHRDRGRSNQPQHF
>TRBV4-3|-|TRBJ1-4|few
TGCGCCAGCAGCCGGGGACGGACAACCGAAAAACTGTTTTTT
CASSRGRTTEKLFF
>TRBV12-3/TRBV12-4|TRBD2|TRBJ2-1|few
TGTGCCAGCAGCCTAGCGGGAGTAACGTACAATGAGCAGTTCTTC
CASSLAGVTYNEQFF
>TRBV4-3|-|TRBJ1-1|few
TGCGCCAGCAGCCAAGATCGGGGAGGGAATGCTGAAGCTTTCTTT
CASSQDRGGNAEAFF
>TRBV6-5|-|TRBJ2-4|many
TGTGCCAGCAGTCGTACCTCGACGGCAGCCAAAAACATTCAGTACTTC
CASSRTSTAAKNIQYF
>TRBV24-1|TRBD1|TRBJ2-5|-
TGTGCCACCAGTTCGGGACAGGGGGCCGTGGGAGAGACCCAGTACTTC
CATSSGQGAVGETQYF
>TRBV6-6|-|TRBJ1-2|few
TGTGCCAGCAGTTACCCGGGAGGGGCACTTTCGGACTATGGCTACACCTTC
CASSYPGGALSDYGYTF
>TRBV27|-|TRBJ1-6|few
TGTGCCAGCAGACCCGACCAGTGGGGGACGAATTCACCCCTCCACTTT
CASRPDQWGTNSPLHF